These 25 T cell receptor beta chains were sequenced from one sample in a study of T cell responses to AZD1222 COVID-19 vaccine. The assay was immunoSEQ multiplex PCR, and TCRdb's table has in-frame clones only and misses some. The sample comprises some 200,000 clones, approximately 93% of which are singletons, and approximately 3.9% rests with the top ten. The sequenced sample was peripheral blood, obtained on day 0 of AZD1222 vaccination. These receptors originate from an adult in good health.

V usage is TRBV6-5 and J usage is TRBJ1-1, with 8 nucleotides matching TRBD1. This CDR3 contains 15 residues. The germline CDR1 and CDR2 sequences are MNHEY and SVGAGI. Losses at the gene ends were 0 bases for V and 5 bases for J; bases not matched to a gene: 5. The CDR3 coding sequence is TGTGCCAGCAGTTACTCACAGGGGGGTGGAACTGAAGCTTTCTTT. Translation: CASSYSQGGGTEAFF.

The chain recombines TRBV19 with TRBJ1-5; D not resolved. This CDR3 comprises 14 residues. V was cut by 3 bases and J by 4 bases, with 10 bases left in between. In germline, CDR1 is LNHDA, CDR2 SQIVND (reference sequence). The CDR3 region is CASSIFAGNQPQHF. Written as DNA, the CDR3 is TGTGCCAGTAGTATCTTTGCGGGGAATCAGCCCCAGCATTTT.

The J gene is TRBJ2-1, the V gene TRBV15; D may be TRBD2 (6 bases). V was shortened by 8 bases and J by 5 bases, with 13 bases between the two germline ends. The CDR3 extends over 13 amino acids. Germline-derived CDR1 and CDR2 are LNHNV and YYDKDF (reference sequence). The CDR3 DNA reads as TGTGCCACCGCGGGGTTATCCCACAATGAGCAGTTCTTC. This translates into CATAGLSHNEQFF.

The chain links TRBV3-1 (or the pseudogene TRBV3-2) to TRBJ2-5; TRBD1 might be the D (6 bases). Germline-derived CDR1 and CDR2 are LGHDT and YNNKEL (reference sequence). V was clipped by 4 bases and J by 7 bases, with 13 bases between them. This CDR3 has 13 amino acids. As DNA, the CDR3 is TGTGCCAGCAGCCCACAGGGTGGGGGGACCCAGTACTTC. This encodes CASSPQGGGTQYF.

The V call is TRBV24-1, the J call TRBJ2-2; TRBD1 matches at 8 bases. CDR3 size: 15 residues. CDR1 and CDR2 from the germline V gene are KGHDR and SFDVKD. V trimming: 3 bases; J trimming: 3 bases; junction bases outside the gene matches: 2. In DNA form, the CDR3 reads TGTGCCACCAGTGATCGGGACAGGCACACCGGGGAGCTGTTTTTT. Protein: CATSDRDRHTGELFF.

The chain joins TRBV7-8 to TRBJ1-3, with TRBD1 identical over 7 bases. Trimming took 7 bases from V and 3 from J; bases not matched to a gene: 12. The CDR3 is made up of 16 amino acids. Germline V gives CDR1 SGHVS, CDR2 FQNEAQ. The chain's CDR3 is CASTFTGTEIGNTIYF. DNA of the CDR3: TGTGCCAGCACCTTCACCGGGACAGAGATTGGAAACACCATATATTTT.

This clone appeared a single time. This rearrangement joins TRBV7-2 to TRBJ2-7; D is undetermined. V lost 3 bases and J 1 base, leaving 7 bases between the germline ends. This CDR3 has 13 amino acids. Germline assignment: CDR1 SGHTA and CDR2 FQGNSA. Here the CDR3 reads CASSFADSYEQYF. CDR3 sequence (DNA): TGTGCCAGCAGCTTTGCAGATTCCTACGAGCAGTACTTC.

The sample holds a few counts of this clone. V usage is TRBV6-5 and J usage is TRBJ1-3; D not resolved. The ends were cut back, 0 bases at V and 2 bases at J, with 8 bases in the middle. This CDR3 has 15 amino acids. CDR1 and CDR2 (germline): MNHEY, SVGAGI. The CDR3 here is CASSYSGEAGNTIYF. The CDR3 bases are TGTGCCAGCAGTTACTCTGGGGAAGCTGGAAACACCATATATTTT.

The rearrangement joins TRBV13 to TRBJ1-2; D not resolved. Trimming shortened V by 8 bases and J by 4 bases, and 8 bases separated the two germline ends. The germline V gene has CDR1 PRHDT and CDR2 FYEKMQ (reference sequence). CDR3 length: 11 amino acids. CDR3 in DNA: TGTGCCAGCGTACGGGGCTATGGCTACACCTTC. Its translation is CASVRGYGYTF.

The chain joins TRBV30 to TRBJ1-3; unclear D gene. The CDR3 totals 11 residues. Trimming stripped 6 bases from V and 0 bases from J, with 3 bases between. Per the germline V gene, CDR1 is GTSNPN and CDR2 is SVGIG (reference sequence). DNA of the CDR3: TGTGCCTGCAACTCTGGAAACACCATATATTTT. Amino acids: CACNSGNTIYF.

The table lists this clone with a count of one. The chain couples TRBV7-9 to TRBJ1-4; a possible D gene is TRBD1 (6 bases). CDR3 length: 16 residues. Germline CDR1 SEHNR, CDR2 FQNEAQ (reference sequence). With 4 bases removed from V and 2 bases from J, the gap between germline ends came to 14 bases. The CDR3 loop is CASSSHGGRTNEKLFF. The CDR3 DNA sequence: TGTGCCAGCAGCTCACACGGGGGGCGCACTAATGAAAAACTGTTTTTT. Variable domain in full (rest from reference TRBV7-9 and TRBJ1-4): DTGVSQNPRHKITKRGQNVTFRCDPISEHNRLYWYRQTLGQGPEFLTYFQNEAQLEKSRLLSDRFSAERPKGSFSTLEIQRTEQGDSAMYLCASSSHGGRTNEKLFFGSGTQLSVL.

The chain has TRBV18 and TRBJ2-3; 8 nucleotides align to TRBD1. CDR1 is KGHSH, CDR2 LQKENI, per germline. V shed 5 bases and J 3 bases; nucleotides not matched to a gene: 7. The CDR3 is 15 residues long. The CDR3 nucleotides are TGTGCCAGCTCAACTCGACAGGGGAGGACAGATACGCAGTATTTT. As protein: CASSTRQGRTDTQYF.

Only one count was recorded for this clone. This rearrangement joins TRBV7-9 to TRBJ1-2; TRBD1 aligns across 7 bases. With 2 bases clipped from V and 5 bases from J, the junction kept 8 bases outside the gene matches. From germline, CDR1 is SEHNR and CDR2 FQNEAQ (reference sequence). This CDR3 contains 15 residues. This CDR3 reads CASSLLGQPQYGYTF. In DNA form, the CDR3 reads TGTGCCAGCAGCTTACTGGGACAGCCGCAATATGGCTACACCTTC. The variable domain in full, with the rest retrieved from reference TRBV7-9 and TRBJ1-2, is DTGVSQNPRHKITKRGQNVTFRCDPISEHNRLYWYRQTLGQGPEFLTYFQNEAQLEKSRLLSDRFSAERPKGSFSTLEIQRTEQGDSAMYLCASSLLGQPQYGYTFGSGTRLTVV.

The chain links TRBV7-9 to TRBJ1-2, with D unresolved. The V and J ends lost 5 bases and 2 bases respectively, with 12 bases between them. This CDR3 comprises 14 residues. CDR1 and CDR2 (germline): SEHNR, FQNEAQ (reference sequence). In DNA, the CDR3 is TGTGCCAGCAGCCGGTCGGACGGCAACTATGGCTACACCTTC. Amino acid sequence: CASSRSDGNYGYTF.

This chain joins TRBV7-8 and TRBJ1-6; D might be TRBD1 (6 bases). Germline loops: CDR1 SGHVS, CDR2 FQNEAQ. The ends were cut back, 4 bases at V and 10 bases at J, with 14 bases in the middle. The CDR3 has 14 amino acids. CDR3 nucleotide sequence: TGTGCCAGCAGCTCCCAGGGGTTTCTCTCACCCCTCCACTTT. As protein: CASSSQGFLSPLHF.

The V call is TRBV5-6, the J call TRBJ1-2, with no clear D. Germline V gene data show CDR1 as SGHDT and CDR2 as YYEEEE. The CDR3 runs to 14 residues. V lost 5 bases to trimming and J lost 2 bases, with 13 bases between them. CDR3 in DNA: TGTGCCAGCAGGACACTCGGAGAAAACTATGGCTACACCTTC. It encodes CASRTLGENYGYTF.

The chain has TRBV5-6 and TRBJ1-1; unclear D gene. V gave up 2 bases and J gave up 1 base, with 6 bases separating them. Germline V gene sequence: CDR1 SGHDT, CDR2 YYEEEE. This CDR3 comprises 13 residues. In DNA, the CDR3 is TGTGCCAGCAGCTTCCGACAGAACACTGAAGCTTTCTTT. Amino acid sequence: CASSFRQNTEAFF.

This rearrangement joins TRBV5-1 to TRBJ2-5; D unresolved. The CDR3 spans 16 residues. CDR1 is SGHRS and CDR2 is YFSETQ in the germline V gene. V was trimmed by 1 base and J by 2 bases, leaving 15 bases between them. The CDR3 nucleotides read TGCGCCAGCAGCTTGTTAGCCAGAGAATATCAAGAGACCCAGTACTTC. Its protein product is CASSLLAREYQETQYF.

The chain recombines TRBV30 with TRBJ1-5; D possibly corresponds to TRBD1 (5 bases). This CDR3 comprises 13 residues. Germline CDR1 is GTSNPN and CDR2 is SVGIG (reference sequence). With 3 bases removed from V and 4 bases from J, the gap between germline ends came to 10 bases. CDR3 nucleotide sequence: TGTGCCTGGAGCTTGGGGGGTAATCAGCCCCAGCATTTT. Translated, it gives CAWSLGGNQPQHF.

The V call is TRBV5-1, the J call TRBJ2-1, with 7 positions matching TRBD2. The CDR3 runs to 17 residues. V was pared by 3 bases and J by 2 bases, with 11 bases of the junction left unmatched. Germline V gene sequence: CDR1 SGHRS, CDR2 YFSETQ. The CDR3: CASSWAGVLGPYNEQFF. CDR3 nucleotides: TGCGCCAGCAGCTGGGCGGGGGTTCTAGGCCCCTACAATGAGCAGTTCTTC.

The chain is built from TRBV19 and TRBJ2-2; D possibly matches TRBD1 or TRBD2 (6 bases each). Trimming stripped 10 bases from V and 6 bases from J, with 15 bases between. The CDR3 is made up of 13 amino acids. CDR1 and CDR2 from the germline V gene are LNHDA and SQIVND (reference sequence). This CDR3 reads CAIGRGLAGELFF. CDR3 nucleotides: TGTGCCATAGGCAGGGGACTGGCCGGGGAGCTGTTTTTT.

The chain joins TRBV12-5 to TRBJ1-3; D is uncertain. The CDR3 is 14 residues long. The V end was cut by 6 bases, the J end by 0 bases, with 9 bases between. From germline, CDR1 is LGHNT and CDR2 FRNRAP. CDR3 loop: CASGLIASGNTIYF. In DNA, the CDR3 is TGTGCTAGTGGGCTAATCGCCTCTGGAAACACCATATATTTT. The full variable domain, rest sourced from reference TRBV12-5 and TRBJ1-3, is DARVTQTPRHKVTEMGQEVTMRCQPILGHNTVFWYRQTMMQGLELLAYFRNRAPLDDSGMPKDRFSAEMPDATLATLKIQPSEPRDSAVYFCASGLIASGNTIYFGEGSWLTVV.

The rearrangement links TRBV7-8 to TRBJ2-2; 8 nucleotides match TRBD1. Losses at the gene ends were 4 bases for V and 0 bases for J; bases not matched to a gene: 1. This CDR3 contains 15 residues. The germline V gene has CDR1 SGHVS and CDR2 FQNEAQ. As DNA, the CDR3 is TGTGCCAGCAGCTCGGACAGGGCGAACACCGGGGAGCTGTTTTTT. Its translation is CASSSDRANTGELFF. Variable domain in full (rest from reference TRBV7-8 and TRBJ2-2): GAGVSQSPRYKVAKRGQDVALRCDPISGHVSLFWYQQALGQGPEFLTYFQNEAQLDKSGLPSDRFFAERPEGSVSTLKIQRTQQEDSAVYLCASSSDRANTGELFFGEGSRLTVL.

The CDR3 nucleotides read TGCGCCAGCAGCTATCAGGGGTCCACTGAAGCTTTCTTT. This translates into CASSYQGSTEAFF. The genes are TRBV5-1 and TRBJ1-1, with D maybe TRBD1 (6 bases). Trimming removed 3 bases at V and 4 bases at J, with 10 bases between. The CDR3 spans 13 residues. Germline V gene data show CDR1 as SGHRS and CDR2 as YFSETQ.

V usage is TRBV10-3 and J usage is TRBJ1-2; D not resolved. CDR1 ENHRY and CDR2 SYGVKD come from the germline V gene. The length of the CDR3 is 11 residues. Trimming pared 4 bases from V and 4 bases from J, leaving 4 bases between. The CDR3 nucleotides read TGTGCCATCAGTGGATTCTATGGCTACACCTTC. Translation gives CAISGFYGYTF.